The text below deals with one T cell receptor beta chain. Antigen unknown. The source of the sample is a study of T cell repertoires in cytomegalovirus infection. On the study more broadly: CMV infection together with matching HLA type was indicated by public TCR beta signatures. Findings and caveats of the study: HLA-C-restricted CMV-specific TCR beta clonotypes prevailed in the ex vivo response. Accumulated public TCR beta family frequency recognized individuals carrying CMV together with the relevant HLA.

CDR1 and CDR2 (germline): ENHRY, SYGVKD. Trimming took 1 base from V and 1 from J; bases not matched to a gene: 0. The CDR3 is 15 residues long. TCRdb used MiXCR to reprocess the reads, holding one entry per CDR3 protein. Here the sample spans about 740,000 distinct CDR3 sequences, less than 40% being singletons. The sequenced material came from PBMCs. This clonotype was obtained from a human donor in good health (CMV status not recorded). Some clones in this sample may be carry-over from other donors' samples. This chain joins TRBV10-3 and TRBJ2-3, with 9 nucleotides matching TRBD2. The CDR3 DNA sequence: TGTGCCATCAGTGAGTGGACTAGCGGCACAGATACGCAGTATTTT. This codes for CAISEWTSGTDTQYF.